This paragraph covers one TCR beta chain sequence. PCR was performed using 60 Vbeta and 13 Jbeta primers. The table came from immunoSEQ multiplex PCR; TCRdb's copy has only in-frame clones and leaves some out. This sample has approximately 35,000 clones, with approximately 67% found just once. The sample comes from a study of cytomegalovirus exposure and HLA in healthy donors. Specimen: PBMCs. The TCR comes from a man aged 35 to 55 in good health and CMV-seropositive.

The CDR3 DNA reads TGTGCCAGCCGCCTGGGACAGGGCAGCAATCAGCCCCAGCATTTT. Protein product: CASRLGQGSNQPQHF. The chain is built from TRBV6-1 and TRBJ1-5; 9 bases match TRBD1. Trimming removed 8 bases from V and 1 base from J; junction bases left unmatched: 6. The CDR3 has 15 amino acids. Germline lookup yields CDR1 MNHNS and CDR2 SASEGT.